This T cell receptor beta chain was profiled in a study of blood T cell repertoires in COVID-19. Study-wide context: Collection of acute and convalescent COVID-19 samples took place in the United States, Italy and Spain. Sample material is recorded as cDNA or gDNA derived from T cells, B-cell-depleted T cells, or PBMCs.

Original analysis: Quantification of nucleated cells was approximated via reference gene primer amplification. The method was immunoSEQ multiplex PCR; TCRdb's version includes in-frame clones alone and lacks a portion of them. V, J and clone size were drawn from that table, and D and trimming were deduced from the DNA. Counted here are 150,000 to 200,000 clones, around 74% occurring once; the ten biggest clones make up about 3%. Trimming at V came to 1 base and at J to 4 bases, leaving 12 bases not matched to a gene. The germline CDR1 and CDR2 sequences are SGHDT and YYEEEE. CDR3 length: 17 residues. This clone showed up just a few times.

The gene calls are TRBV5-6 and TRBJ1-1; the match to TRBD1 covers 8 bases. The receptor was derived from a man between 65 and 85 years old with acute or convalescent COVID-19. Sequenced: peripheral blood. The CDR3 nucleotides are TGTGCCAGCAGCTTGACCAAGAGAAACAGGGGGAGCACTGAAGCTTTCTTT. Translating gives CASSLTKRNRGSTEAFF.